The source of this TCR beta chain is a study of T cell responses to AZD1222 COVID-19 vaccine. Findings of the study overall: Spike was spanned by vaccine-associated CD4 TCRs, which were dominant at 160-218 and 743-854. The donors showed a predominance of white British ancestry and of females, with possible underestimation of clonal diversity.

Germline-derived CDR1 and CDR2 are MDHEN and SYDVKM. This CDR3 has 14 residues. Trimming pared 4 bases from V and 9 bases from J, leaving 16 bases between. About this clone itself: Its target is unknown.

Sequenced by immunoSEQ multiplex PCR; TCRdb stores in-frame clones only, minus some. This repertoire shows 200,000 or so clones, approximately 94% found once; its top ten account for about 9%. The starting material was peripheral blood, obtained on day 0 of AZD1222 vaccination. This sequence was found in an adult in good health. The V gene is TRBV28, the J gene TRBJ1-5, with TRBD1 as a possible D gene (5 bases). In nucleotides, the CDR3 is TGTGCCAGCAGTTCCTCCGGGACCTCAAGGCCCCAGCATTTT. The encoded protein is CASSSSGTSRPQHF. Filled out from reference TRBV28 and TRBJ1-5, the complete variable domain reads DVKVTQSSRYLVKRTGEKVFLECVQDMDHENMFWYRQDPGLGLRLIYFSYDVKMKEKGDIPEGYSVSREKKERFSLILESASTNQTSMYLCASSSSGTSRPQHFGDGTRLSIL.